Listed below are T cell receptor beta chains from one sample, sequenced in a study of Graves' ophthalmopathy and Graves' hyperthyroidism. TCRdb analysed the multiplex PCR reads with MiXCR anew, one entry per CDR3 protein. Of approximately 700,000 distinct CDR3 sequences listed, about two fifths are singletons. Material for sequencing was peripheral blood. The receptors here all came from an adult man with Graves' ophthalmopathy. Each CDR3 is given with its conserved first and last residue. Each record gives: J gene, V gene, D gene, clone size, CDR3 DNA, CDR3 protein. D genes are given only for firm matches. Some rows have no size entry. The others give once, few or many, or a class for an expanded clone.

J gene: TRBJ2-7; V gene: TRBV9; D gene: -; clone size: -; CDR3 DNA: TGTGCCAGCAGCGCTGGACAGCCGAACTACGAGCAGTACTTC; CDR3 protein: CASSAGQPNYEQYF
J gene: TRBJ1-4; V gene: TRBV6-6; D gene: TRBD1; clone size: -; CDR3 DNA: TGTGCCAGCAGTTGGGAACAGGGGGCAACTAATGAAAAACTGTTTTTT; CDR3 protein: CASSWEQGATNEKLFF
J gene: TRBJ2-7; V gene: TRBV20-1; D gene: -; clone size: many; CDR3 DNA: TGCAGTGCTAGGCGACAGGACGTATACGAGCAGTACTTC; CDR3 protein: CSARRQDVYEQYF
J gene: TRBJ1-6; V gene: TRBV20-1; D gene: -; clone size: -; CDR3 DNA: TGCAGTGCTAGGGAGAGCTCCTATAATTCACCCCTCCACTTT; CDR3 protein: CSARESSYNSPLHF
J gene: TRBJ2-7; V gene: TRBV29-1; D gene: -; clone size: -; CDR3 DNA: TGCAGCGTTAACGTGGGCTACGAGCAGTACTTC; CDR3 protein: CSVNVGYEQYF
J gene: TRBJ1-5; V gene: TRBV7-9; D gene: TRBD1; clone size: -; CDR3 DNA: TGTGCCAGCAGCCGACAGGGTATTAATCAGCCCCAGCATTTT; CDR3 protein: CASSRQGINQPQHF
J gene: TRBJ2-6; V gene: TRBV9; D gene: TRBD1; clone size: few; CDR3 DNA: TGTGCCAGCAGCAAGGGACAGGGACCCTCTGGGGCCAACGTCCTGACTTTC; CDR3 protein: CASSKGQGPSGANVLTF
J gene: TRBJ1-4; V gene: TRBV3-1; D gene: -; clone size: -; CDR3 DNA: TGTGCCAGCAGCCATGGCGTAGGGGCCGATAATGAAAAACTGTTTTTT; CDR3 protein: CASSHGVGADNEKLFF
J gene: TRBJ1-6; V gene: TRBV9; D gene: -; clone size: -; CDR3 DNA: TGTGCCAGCAGCCCCAGTAATCCACCCCTCCATTTT; CDR3 protein: CASSPSNPPLHF
J gene: TRBJ2-7; V gene: TRBV2; D gene: -; clone size: many; CDR3 DNA: TGTGCCAGCAGTGAAGCGCTCGGATGGAGGCACGAGCAGTACTTC; CDR3 protein: CASSEALGWRHEQYF
J gene: TRBJ2-7; V gene: TRBV7-8; D gene: -; clone size: many; CDR3 DNA: TGTGCCAGCCTCCCCCCGGCAGGAAGTCTATACGAGCAGTACTTC; CDR3 protein: CASLPPAGSLYEQYF
J gene: TRBJ1-5; V gene: TRBV14; D gene: TRBD1; clone size: many; CDR3 DNA: TGTGCCAGCAGCCAAGAGAGGGACAGGGGAAGTCAGCCCCAGCATTTT; CDR3 protein: CASSQERDRGSQPQHF
J gene: TRBJ1-1; V gene: TRBV28; D gene: -; clone size: -; CDR3 DNA: TGTGCCAGCAGTTTGGCGGGGTTGGGGACTGAAGCTTTCTTT; CDR3 protein: CASSLAGLGTEAFF